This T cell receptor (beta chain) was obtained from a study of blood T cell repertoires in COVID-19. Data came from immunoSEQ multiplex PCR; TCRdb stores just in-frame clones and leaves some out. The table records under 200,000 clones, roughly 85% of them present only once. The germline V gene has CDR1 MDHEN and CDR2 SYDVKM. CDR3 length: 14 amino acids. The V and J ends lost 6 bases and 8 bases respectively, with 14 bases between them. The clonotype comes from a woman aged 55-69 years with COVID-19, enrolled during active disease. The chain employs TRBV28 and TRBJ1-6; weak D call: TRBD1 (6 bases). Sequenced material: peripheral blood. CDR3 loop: CASSRTEPYSPLHF. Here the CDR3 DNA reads TGTGCCAGCAGCCGGACAGAGCCATATTCACCCCTCCACTTT.